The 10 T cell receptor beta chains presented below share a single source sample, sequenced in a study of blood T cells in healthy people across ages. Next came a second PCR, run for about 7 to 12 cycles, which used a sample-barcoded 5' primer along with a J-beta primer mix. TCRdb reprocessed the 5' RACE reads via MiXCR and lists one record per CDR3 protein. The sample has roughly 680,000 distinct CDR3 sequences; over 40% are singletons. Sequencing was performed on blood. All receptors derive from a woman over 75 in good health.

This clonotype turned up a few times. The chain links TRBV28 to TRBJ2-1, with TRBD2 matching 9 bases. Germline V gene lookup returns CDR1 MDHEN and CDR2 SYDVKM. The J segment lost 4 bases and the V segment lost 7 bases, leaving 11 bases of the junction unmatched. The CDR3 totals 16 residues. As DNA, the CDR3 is TGTGCCAGCATTCCCCTGTCAGCGGGAGGATACAATGAGCAGTTCTTC. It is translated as CASIPLSAGGYNEQFF.

The CDR3 sequence: CASSVASRGGLNDNEQFF. CDR3 nucleotides: TGTGCCAGCAGCGTAGCCAGCCGCGGGGGGCTTAATGACAATGAGCAGTTCTTC. The V gene is TRBV9, the J gene TRBJ2-1; 8 nucleotides align to TRBD2. Per the germline V gene, CDR1 is SGDLS and CDR2 is YYNGEE. V was clipped by 0 bases and J by 5 bases; unmatched bases: 13. The CDR3 spans 18 residues.

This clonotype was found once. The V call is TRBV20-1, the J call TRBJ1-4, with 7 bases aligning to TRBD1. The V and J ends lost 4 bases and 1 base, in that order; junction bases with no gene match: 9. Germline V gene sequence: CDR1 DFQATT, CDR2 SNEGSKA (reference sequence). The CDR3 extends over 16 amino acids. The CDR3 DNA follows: TGCAGTGCTACGGGACAGCCGAGAGGAACTAATGAAAAACTGTTTTTT. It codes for CSATGQPRGTNEKLFF.

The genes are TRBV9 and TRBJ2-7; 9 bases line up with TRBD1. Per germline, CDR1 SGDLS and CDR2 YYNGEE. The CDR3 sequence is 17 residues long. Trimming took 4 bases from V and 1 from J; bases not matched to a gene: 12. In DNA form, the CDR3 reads TGTGCCAGCAGCCCACCCCTGGGGGACAGGGAATCCTACGAGCAGTACTTC. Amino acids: CASSPPLGDRESYEQYF.

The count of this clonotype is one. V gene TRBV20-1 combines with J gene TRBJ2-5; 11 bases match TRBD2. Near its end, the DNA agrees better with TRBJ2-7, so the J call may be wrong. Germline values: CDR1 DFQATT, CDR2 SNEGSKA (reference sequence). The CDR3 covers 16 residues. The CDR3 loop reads CSASHASGGPPYEQYF. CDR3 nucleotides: TGCAGTGCTAGCCACGCTAGCGGGGGGCCTCCCTACGAGCAGTACTTC.

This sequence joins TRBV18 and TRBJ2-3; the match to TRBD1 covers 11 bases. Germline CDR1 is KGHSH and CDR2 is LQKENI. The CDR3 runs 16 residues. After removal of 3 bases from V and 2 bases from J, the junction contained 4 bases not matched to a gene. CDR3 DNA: TGTGCCAGCTCACCCTGGACAGGGGGCTCCACAGATACGCAGTATTTT. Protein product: CASSPWTGGSTDTQYF.

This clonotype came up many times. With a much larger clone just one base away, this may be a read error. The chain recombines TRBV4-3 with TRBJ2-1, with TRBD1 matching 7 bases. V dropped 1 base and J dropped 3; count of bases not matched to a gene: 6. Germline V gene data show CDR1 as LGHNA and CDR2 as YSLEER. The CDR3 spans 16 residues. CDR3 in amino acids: CASSQGATGIYNEQFF. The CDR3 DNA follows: TGCGCCAGCAGCCAAGGTGCGACAGGGATCTACAATGAGCAGTTCTTC.

The DNA of the CDR3 is TGCGCCAGCAGCCCTATAGAATCTCTGGCCTACAATGAGCAGTTCTTC. This codes for CASSPIESLAYNEQFF. This chain connects TRBV4-1 to TRBJ2-1; no definite D call. CDR1 is MGHRA, CDR2 YSYEKL, per germline. The CDR3 extends over 16 amino acids. V was cut by 4 bases and J by 2 bases, with 15 bases left in between.

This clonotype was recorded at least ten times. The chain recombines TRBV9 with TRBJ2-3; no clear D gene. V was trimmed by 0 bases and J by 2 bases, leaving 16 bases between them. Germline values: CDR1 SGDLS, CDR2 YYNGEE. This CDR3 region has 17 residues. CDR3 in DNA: TGTGCCAGCAGCGTAGACCCGAGTGTGTGGTACACAGATACGCAGTATTTT. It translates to CASSVDPSVWYTDTQYF. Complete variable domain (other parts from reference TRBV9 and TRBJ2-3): DSGVTQTPKHLITATGQRVTLRCSPRSGDLSVYWYQQSLDQGLQFLIQYYNGEERAKGNILERFSAQQFPDLHSELNLSSLELGDSALYFCASSVDPSVWYTDTQYFGPGTRLTVL.

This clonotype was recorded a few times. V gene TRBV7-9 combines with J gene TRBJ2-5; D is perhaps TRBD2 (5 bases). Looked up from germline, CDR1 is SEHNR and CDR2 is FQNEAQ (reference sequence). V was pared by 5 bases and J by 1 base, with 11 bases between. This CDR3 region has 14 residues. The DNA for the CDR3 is TGTGCCAGCAGCACCGGGGATGTCCAAGAGACCCAGTACTTC. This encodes CASSTGDVQETQYF.